A single T cell receptor beta chain is shown here with its context. The target of this receptor is not known. It has no much larger one-base neighbor in the sample; base qualities were not kept. The germline V gene yields MGHRA for CDR1 and YSYEKL for CDR2. The junction shows trimming of 4 bases on V and 0 bases on J, and the gene matches do not reach 5 bases of it. The CDR3 contains 17 residues, cysteine and phenylalanine counted. CDR3 DNA is the only sequence kept; it has 51 bases, read in frame from the first base. The data belong to a study of blood T cell repertoires in COVID-19 (dated by TCRdb to 2018 to 2021). Some background on the complete study: Collaborator samples came from the United States, Italy and Spain and covered acute and convalescent phases of COVID-19. The prospective study material was composed of cDNA or gDNA derived from T cells, B-cell-depleted T cells, or PBMCs. Deeply sampled blood TCRbeta repertoires from subjects exposed to, actively infected with, or recovered from COVID-19 were included in the dataset. A freely available public database, intended as a resource for researchers studying the immune response to SARS-CoV-2, is where the repertoires were released. The samples were drawn from the first 160 participants of the ongoing ImmuneRACE study and from about 1,200 subjects provided by 6 global collaborators. Sample metadata almost always included a de-identified subject ID, COVID-19 status, age in years and sex. Where available, HLA class I and class II types were taken from metadata supplied by the sample provider and were not determined by assay-based typing.

TCRbeta CDR3 regions were amplified from genomic DNA by means of the immunoSEQ Assay, a bias-controlled multiplex PCR. In the original analysis: The number of nucleated cells in each sample was estimated from the amplification of reference gene primers within the assay. To quantify the absolute abundance of each unique TCRbeta CDR3 rearrangement, sequence reads were collapsed and filtered. For each sample, productive Simpson clonality was calculated by taking the square root of Simpson's diversity index across productive rearrangements. TCRdb obtained this table from immuneACCESS and retained in-frame rearrangements with V and J assigned. These tables miss some clones; where compared with another copy, unresolved V genes account for less than half of the shortfall, and the remainder is unexplained. The V and J calls and the clone size are those of that table, but D and trimming were determined from the DNA. The sample table shows more than 150,000 clones, and about nine tenths are seen once. Approximately 2.2% of the sample is in the top ten clones.

Participants in the prospective study were enrolled through a virtual design, were aged 18 to 89 years, and lived in under 25 United States geographic areas. In the prospective study, cohorts were assigned on the basis of participant-reported clinical history obtained from a screening survey and a study questionnaire. For ImmuneRACE Cohort 3, a participant was defined as recovered based on two consecutive negative NP/OP PCR tests, clearance by a healthcare professional, or resolution of symptoms. Mobile phlebotomists in the prospective study collected whole blood, serum and a nasopharyngeal or oropharyngeal swab from every participant. Over a 2-month period, participants in the prospective study had the option of providing additional blood draws and questionnaires. Before DNA extraction, blood samples from the prospective study were shipped at room temperature or frozen. Broad study findings and their caveats: How much clinical and demographic metadata was included differed by source and by participant, and the metadata was provided uncurated.

This TCR was recovered from a young woman who had recovered from COVID-19. Sample: PBMCs or T cells enriched from blood (not recorded which). The chain is assembled from TRBV4-1 and TRBJ2-7, and TRBD2 matches 14 of the central bases. The nucleotides are TGCGCCAGCAGCCCAGGGACTAGCGGGAGTCGCTCCTACGAGCAGTACTTC. The resulting protein is CASSPGTSGSRSYEQYF.